Detailed here is one T cell receptor (beta chain). What it binds is not known. The entry originates in a study of blood T cells in healthy people across ages. Study-wide findings and caveats: Diversity of TCR beta correlated strongly with naive T cell percentage.

The CDR3 is 16 residues long. The germline V gene has CDR1 LNHDA and CDR2 SQIVND (reference sequence). With 7 bases removed from V and 0 bases from J, the gap between germline ends came to 13 bases. Then a second PCR, running roughly 7 to 12 cycles, was carried out with a sample-barcoded 5' primer and a J-beta primer mix. TCRdb redid the calling of the 5' RACE reads with MiXCR, one entry per CDR3 protein. The data hold approximately 850,000 distinct CDR3 sequences, with 58% observed a single time. V gene TRBV19 combines with J gene TRBJ2-6, with D hard to call. The receptor's source is a man aged 30 to 39 in good health. Sequenced: blood. This CDR3 reads CASIPGLRSGANVLTF. CDR3 bases: TGTGCCAGTATCCCCGGGCTCCGCTCTGGGGCCAACGTCCTGACTTTC.